This T cell receptor beta chain is from a study of CD8+CD57+ T cells in acquired aplastic anemia (dated by TCRdb to the late 2010s). Regarding the complete study: Extracted DNA from sorted CD4+ and CD8+ cells averaged 3.2 ug, ranging from about 0.17 to 30 ug. CD8+CD57+ expansion was defined as frequency above the mean frequency observed in healthy subjects. Overall study results and their limits: Between patients and healthy controls, no significant difference in CD8+ Simpson's diversity was found (P=0.060). Some 30 CD8+ CDR3 sequences were shared between patients and controls but appeared highly expressed in patients and within their immunodominant clones.

Profiling of TCR beta VDJ combinations and CDR3 sequences used genomic DNA as the template. TCR repertoire sequencing was run on an Illumina HiSeq 2000. As for how the authors treated the data: TRBV/TRBJ rearrangement plots, CDR3 size and DJ length profiles, and Simpson's diversity index were used to evaluate the repertoires. Whichever DNA sequence was most abundant in the deep sequencing data was defined as the immunodominant clone. CDR3 amino acid sequences were screened for sharing across subjects and compared with published repertoires and the VDJdb database. TCRdb passed the public sequencing reads through fastp at Q25 and MiXCR, retaining productive beta sequences. Records with the same CDR3 protein are collapsed into one entry carrying the most frequent genes and DNA. The V and J calls, along with clone size, are taken from TCRdb and not from the paper's own processing. The table for this sample lists 160,000 or so distinct CDR3 sequences; 71% of them were counted only once. The ten largest clones represent 35% to 50% of the sample.

This clonotype was detected once. The clone's antigen remains unknown. No base-level quality is on record; no much larger clone is a single base apart. Resting on one read, the evidence is weak. Flow cytometry had shown CD8+CD57+ cell expansion in the patients selected for sequencing. All patients had severe acquired aplastic anemia diagnosed by International Study of Aplastic Anemia and Agranulocytosis and Camitta criteria. No therapy had been received by the patients at the time of blood sampling. The study deep-sequenced TCR repertoires of sorted CD4+ and CD8+ blood T cells from severe aplastic anemia patients and healthy subjects. Patients were enrolled under clinicaltrials.gov protocols 00001620, 01623167, 00001397, 00071045, 00081523 and 00961064 in the USA. Ficoll-Paque density gradient centrifugation was used to isolate peripheral blood mononuclear cells. Before DNA was extracted, CD4+ and CD8+ T cells were sorted using either FACS or magnetic beads.

CDR1 and CDR2 are read off the germline V gene (reference sequence) as WNHNN and SYGVQD. At the junction V is shortened by 8 bases and J by 2 bases; bases outside the gene matches: 6. The CDR3, cysteine through valine, is 13 amino acids long. Only the CDR3 DNA stays, 39 bases, in frame from base 1. The chain joins TRBV10-1 to TRBJ2-7; the junction holds 7 bases that match TRBD1. The TCR sequence derives from a human donor with aplastic anemia. The sample was sorted CD4+, CD8+, or CD8+CD57+ T cells (not recorded which) from PBMCs. The sequenced DNA is TGCGCCAGCCACGACAGGGATACCTACGAGCAGTACGTC. Its translation reads: CASHDRDTYEQYV.